Each of the 2 T cell receptor beta chains below was sequenced from the same sample in a study of control samples from healthy donors and cancer patients. Generated by immunoSEQ multiplex PCR, the TCRdb table keeps only in-frame clones and is missing some. The sample lists 6,000 to 7,500 clones; approximately 83% were seen once. Sequencing was carried out using formalin-fixed, paraffin-embedded tissue. The receptors come from a male donor with melanoma.

The chain links TRBV5-5 to TRBJ2-7; D is undetermined. The CDR3 totals 13 residues. Germline CDR1 reads SGHKS; CDR2 reads YYEKEE (reference sequence). V gave up 4 bases and J gave up 3 bases, with 11 bases separating them. The CDR3 sequence is CASSLAWDYEQYF. Here the CDR3 DNA reads TGTGCCAGCAGCCTGGCCTGGGACTACGAGCAGTACTTC.

This clone came up once. The J gene is TRBJ2-7, the V gene TRBV5-4; 7 nucleotides line up with TRBD1. The CDR3 is made up of 13 amino acids. V lost 2 bases, J lost 6 bases, and 5 bases stayed unmatched. The germline CDR1 and CDR2 sequences are SGHNT and YYREEE (reference sequence). CDR3 protein: CASSFTTGSEQYV. The CDR3 region has the DNA TGTGCCAGCAGCTTTACGACAGGGTCCGAGCAGTACGTC.